The rows below give T cell receptor beta chains drawn from one sample of a study of T cell responses to AZD1222 COVID-19 vaccine. TCRdb's copy holds only in-frame clones and misses some; the assay was immunoSEQ multiplex PCR. The sample consists of 95,000 to 150,000 clones, approximately 90% of them appearing once. The specimen was peripheral blood, collected on day 0 of AZD1222 vaccination. These receptors were taken from an adult in good health. Each CDR3 is given with its conserved first and last residue. Each record gives: J gene, clone size, D gene, V gene, CDR3 DNA, CDR3 protein. A D gene is named only where the DNA matches it firmly. Clone size is not always given. Where it is, it says once, few, many or a class for expanded clones.

>TRBJ2-1|.|.|TRBV5-1
TGCGCCAGCAGCTTGGCCTCCACGAGCTCCTACAATGAGCAGTTCTTC
CASSLASTSSYNEQFF
>TRBJ2-5|once|.|TRBV11-3
TGTGCCAGCAGTTATCAGGGGACCGCGACCCAGTACTTC
CASSYQGTATQYF
>TRBJ2-3|.|.|TRBV12-3/TRBV12-4
TGTGCCAGCAGTTTGTCTCGCAGGGATACGCAGTATTTT
CASSLSRRDTQYF
>TRBJ2-7|.|.|TRBV19
TGTGCCAGTAGTATAGGCGAGAGCTACGAGCAGTACTTC
CASSIGESYEQYF
>TRBJ1-1|.|TRBD1|TRBV27
TGTGCCAGCAGGCGTTATGCCGGACAGGGGATTACTGAAGCTTTCTTT
CASRRYAGQGITEAFF
>TRBJ2-1|.|TRBD2|TRBV11-3
TGTGCCAGCAGCTTGAGCGGGGCCTCCTACAATGAGCAGTTCTTC
CASSLSGASYNEQFF
>TRBJ1-5|few|TRBD1|TRBV29-1
TGCAGCGTTACAGGGGGGAGCAATCAGCCCCAGCATTTT
CSVTGGSNQPQHF
>TRBJ2-7|.|TRBD2|TRBV28
TGTGCCAGCAGTTTCCGGACTAGCGCCTTCTACGAGCAGTACTTC
CASSFRTSAFYEQYF
>TRBJ1-2|.|TRBD1|TRBV5-1
TGCGCCAGCAGCTTGGGGGACAGGGCCGGCTACACCTTC
CASSLGDRAGYTF
>TRBJ2-7|.|TRBD1|TRBV29-1
TGCAGCGTTGAAGTTGGGGACAGGGGCTACGAGCAGTACTTC
CSVEVGDRGYEQYF
>TRBJ1-2|.|.|TRBV5-1
TGCGCCAGCAGCTCGGAATATAAAGGAGGCTACACCTTC
CASSSEYKGGYTF
>TRBJ2-7|.|.|TRBV25-1
TGTGCCAGCAGTGCTCCGGGAACTCCCTACGAGCAGTACTTC
CASSAPGTPYEQYF
>TRBJ1-6|.|.|TRBV25-1
TGTGCCAGCAGGGGGTCCTCCTATAATTCACCCCTCCACTTT
CASRGSSYNSPLHF
>TRBJ1-5|once|.|TRBV19
TGTGCCAGTAGTGAAGTCTCGGGTCAGCCCCAGCATTTT
CASSEVSGQPQHF
>TRBJ2-2|few|.|TRBV19
TGTGCCAGTAGGGGGGGCGCGATGAGCGGGGAGCTGTTTTTT
CASRGGAMSGELFF
>TRBJ2-7|.|TRBD1|TRBV7-8
TGTGCCAGCAGCCTCCTCCGGGACAGGAACTCCTACGAGCAGTACTTC
CASSLLRDRNSYEQYF
>TRBJ2-2|.|.|TRBV6-5
TGTGCCAGCAGCCCGAACACCGGGGAGCTGTTTTTT
CASSPNTGELFF
>TRBJ2-7|.|.|TRBV2
TGTGCCAGCACCGGAGCCCTTGGAGGGACCCACGAGCAGTACTTC
CASTGALGGTHEQYF
>TRBJ1-5|few|.|TRBV27
TGTGCCAGCAGTCCCCTCCAAGGTCAGCCCCAGCATTTT
CASSPLQGQPQHF
>TRBJ1-3|once|.|TRBV5-1
TGCGCCAGCAGCTCAGGACAGTTCTGGGGCTCTGGAAACACCATATATTTT
CASSSGQFWGSGNTIYF
>TRBJ1-2|.|TRBD1|TRBV30
TGTGCCTGGAGGGGACAGGGATCTGGCTACACCTTC
CAWRGQGSGYTF
>TRBJ1-5|.|.|TRBV28
TGTGCCAGCAGCCAGGTTGGGGCCACGAAGCCCCAGCATTTT
CASSQVGATKPQHF
>TRBJ2-3|.|TRBD1|TRBV5-6
TGTGCCAGCACCGATACCCGAACAGGGGTTGTTACGCAGTATTTT
CASTDTRTGVVTQYF
>TRBJ1-1|medium-sized|.|TRBV29-1
TGCAGCGTCCAGATAGCTACAGGCACTGAAGCTTTCTTT
CSVQIATGTEAFF